The rows below give T cell receptor beta chains drawn from one sample of a study of molecular identifiers for immune sequencing clone quantification. TCRdb passed the PCR reads through MiXCR, listing each CDR3 protein once. The sample lists 460,000 or so distinct CDR3 sequences; 20% to 25% were seen once. The sequenced material came from naive CD8+ T cells from blood, with Jurkat cell RNA spiked in. All receptors derive from a human donor in good health. Some libraries in this study had Jurkat cell RNA spiked in. The CDR3 runs from the conserved cysteine through the conserved F or W. Fields, in order: CDR3 length, V gene, J gene, clone size, D gene, CDR3 DNA, CDR3 protein. A D gene is named only where the DNA matches it firmly. The size entry is marked missing in some rows and otherwise reads once, few, many or a size class.

>14|TRBV14|TRBJ2-7|few|NA
TGTGCCAGCAGCCAAGTACCAGGACCCTACGAGCAGTACTTC
CASSQVPGPYEQYF
>11|TRBV29-1|TRBJ2-7|many|NA
TGCAGCGTTGGGGACGGTTACGAGCAGTACTTC
CSVGDGYEQYF
>16|TRBV27|TRBJ1-1|NA|TRBD1
TGTGCCAGCAGTTTACAGGGGCTACAGGGGTACACTGAAGCTTTCTTT
CASSLQGLQGYTEAFF
>14|TRBV20-1|TRBJ2-2|many|NA
TGCAGTGCCCCCCCCTCGCCGGGAACCGGGGAGCTGTTTTTT
CSAPPSPGTGELFF
>15|TRBV6-2/TRBV6-3|TRBJ2-1|NA|NA
TGTGCCAGCAGAGAAGGGGTGGAGTGGTACAATGGGCAGTTCTTC
CASREGVEWYNGQFF
>16|TRBV4-3|TRBJ2-7|NA|TRBD1
TGCGCCAGCAGCCAAGACAGGGGGCTATACTCCTACGAGCAGTACTTC
CASSQDRGLYSYEQYF
>13|TRBV4-1|TRBJ2-1|few|TRBD1
TGCGCCAGCAGAGGACAGGGGGCGAATGAGCAGCTCTTC
CASRGQGANEQLF
>13|TRBV7-8|TRBJ2-3|many|TRBD1
TGTGTCTCGACGGGACAGCAGACAGATACGCAGTATTTT
CVSTGQQTDTQYF
>20|TRBV28|TRBJ2-7|few|TRBD1
TGTGCCAGCAGTTTCGGCGAAGGGAGCTGGGACAGCTCTCCTGGGTACGAGCAGTACTTC
CASSFGEGSWDSSPGYEQYF
>15|TRBV6-2/TRBV6-3|TRBJ1-1|NA|NA
TGTGCCAGCAGTTACTCACTATCCCGAGGAACTGAAGCTTTCTTT
CASSYSLSRGTEAFF
>16|TRBV19|TRBJ2-3|few|TRBD1
TGTGCCAGTAGCAATGCCGGACAGGGTCACCCAGATACGCAGTATTTT
CASSNAGQGHPDTQYF
>13|TRBV6-6|TRBJ1-5|many|NA
TGTGCCAGCAGTTACAGGCCAGACCAGCCCCAGCATTTT
CASSYRPDQPQHF
>12|TRBV7-9|TRBJ2-7|many|NA
TGTGCCAGCAGCCGACCCCCCGAGGGTACGTACTTC
CASSRPPEGTYF
>11|TRBV30|TRBJ2-7|many|NA
TGTGCCTGGGGACAGTCCTACGAGCAGTACTTC
CAWGQSYEQYF
>13|TRBV7-9|TRBJ2-1|NA|NA
TGTGCCAGCAGCCCCCGGGACCGCAATGAGCAGTTCTTC
CASSPRDRNEQFF
>14|TRBV9|TRBJ1-1|many|NA
TGTGCCAGCAGCGGGAACAGGCCTGACACTGAAGCTTTCTTT
CASSGNRPDTEAFF
>13|TRBV9|TRBJ1-5|NA|NA
TGTGCCGGCAGTGTCACGGGTAATCAGCCCCAGCATTTT
CAGSVTGNQPQHF
>11|TRBV7-9|TRBJ1-1|once|NA
TGTGCCGGCAGCCGAGGCCGAGGGGCTTTCTTT
CAGSRGRGAFF
>14|TRBV29-1|TRBJ2-3|many|NA
TGCAGCGTTGATTGGGGGAGCAGCACAGATACGCAGTATTTT
CSVDWGSSTDTQYF
>15|TRBV20-1|TRBJ2-7|few|TRBD2
TGCAGTGCTGAACCCGGGACTAGCGTCTCCTACGAGCAGTACTTC
CSAEPGTSVSYEQYF
>13|TRBV4-1|TRBJ2-7|many|TRBD1
TGCGCCAGCAGCGGGACAGGGGTCAACGAGCAGTACTTC
CASSGTGVNEQYF
>16|TRBV7-6|TRBJ1-5|many|NA
TGTGCCAGCAGCTTAGCAGGCGGCCGTAGCAATCAGCCCCAGCATTTT
CASSLAGGRSNQPQHF
>14|TRBV14|TRBJ2-7|many|NA
TGTGCCAGCAGCCTAAGACAGGTCCCCTACGAGCAGTACTTC
CASSLRQVPYEQYF
>13|TRBV12-3/TRBV12-4|TRBJ1-5|many|TRBD1
TGTGCCAGCAGCCTACAGGGGGTACAGCCCCAGCATTTT
CASSLQGVQPQHF
>16|TRBV10-3|TRBJ2-3|NA|NA
TGTGCCATCAGTGAGGACGAGGGGCGAATCGCAGATACGCAGTATTTT
CAISEDEGRIADTQYF
>14|TRBV4-2|TRBJ2-5|many|NA
TGTGCCAGCAGCCAATCTGTTCTGGGCGAGACCCAGTACTTC
CASSQSVLGETQYF
>14|TRBV29-1|TRBJ2-5|many|NA
TGCAGCGTTGAGGAGGCAGGTGGGCAAGAGACCCAGTACTTC
CSVEEAGGQETQYF
>14|TRBV7-9|TRBJ2-7|NA|NA
TGTGCCAGCAGCACTAGACCCTCCACCTACGAGCAGTACTTC
CASSTRPSTYEQYF
>19|TRBV7-2|TRBJ2-6|many|TRBD1
TGTGCCAGCAGCTTATTGCCCGGGACAGGGAACTCTGGGGCCAACGTCCTGACTTTC
CASSLLPGTGNSGANVLTF
>14|TRBV29-1|TRBJ2-1|few|NA
TGCAGCGTTGAGCGCAGGGGGAGGGACAATGAGCAGTTCTTC
CSVERRGRDNEQFF
>17|TRBV6-5|TRBJ2-2|few|TRBD2
TGTGCCAGCAGTTATCAGACTAGCGGACTGAACACCGGGGAGCTGTTTTTT
CASSYQTSGLNTGELFF
>15|TRBV7-2|TRBJ2-1|NA|TRBD2
TGTGCCAGCACCATTCTAGCGGGGGGCTACAGTGAGCAGTTCTTC
CASTILAGGYSEQFF
>10|TRBV25-1|TRBJ2-5|few|NA
TGTGCCAGCAGTGCTGGGGCCCAGTACTTC
CASSAGAQYF
>13|TRBV29-1|TRBJ2-1|few|TRBD1
TGCAGCGTTGGGCAGGGGGCCTACAATGAGCAGTTCTTC
CSVGQGAYNEQFF
>13|TRBV4-1|TRBJ2-5|many|NA
TGCGCCAGCATGCCGGACAACGGGGATACCCAGTACTTC
CASMPDNGDTQYF
>13|TRBV10-2|TRBJ2-5|few|TRBD2
TGCGCCAGCGGGACTAGCGGGAGAGAGACCCAGTACTTC
CASGTSGRETQYF
>14|TRBV12-3/TRBV12-4|TRBJ2-1|NA|TRBD1
TGTGCCAGCAGTATTTGGACAGGGGACAATGAGCAGTTCTTC
CASSIWTGDNEQFF
>14|TRBV7-3|TRBJ2-3|few|TRBD2
TGTGCCAGCAGCTTAAACCGGGGGGCAGATACGCAGTATTTT
CASSLNRGADTQYF
>15|TRBV19|TRBJ2-3|many|TRBD2
TGTGCCAGTAGTAGGACTAGCGGGGAATACGATACGCAGTATTTT
CASSRTSGEYDTQYF
>15|TRBV29-1|TRBJ1-3|NA|TRBD1
TGCAGCGCCGGGACAGGGGGCTTCTCTGGAAACACCATATATTTT
CSAGTGGFSGNTIYF
>15|TRBV6-5|TRBJ2-7|few|TRBD2
TGTGCCAGCAGTCAAACTAGCGTTCCGACCTACGAGCAGTACTTC
CASSQTSVPTYEQYF
>15|TRBV7-9|TRBJ1-1|many|NA
TGTGCCAGCAGCTTAGTTCTTGCAGGGGCCACTGAAGCTTTCTTT
CASSLVLAGATEAFF
>14|TRBV29-1|TRBJ2-3|many|NA
TGCAGCGTTGATGGGGCTAGCTTGACAGATACGCAGTATTTT
CSVDGASLTDTQYF
>13|TRBV5-1|TRBJ2-7|few|NA
TGCGCCAGCAGGACGGACAATGACTACGAGCAGTACTTC
CASRTDNDYEQYF